This T cell receptor beta chain was sequenced for a study of blood T cell repertoires in COVID-19 (dated by TCRdb to 2018 to 2021). Regarding the complete study: Samples covering the acute and convalescent phases of COVID-19 were provided by collaborators in the United States, Italy and Spain. The prospective study material was composed of cDNA or gDNA derived from T cells, B-cell-depleted T cells, or PBMCs. Subjects who had been exposed to COVID-19, were actively infected with it, or had recovered from it provided the deeply sampled blood TCRbeta repertoires that made up the dataset. The repertoires were released in a freely available public database intended as a resource for research on the immune response to SARS-CoV-2. The samples were drawn from the first 160 participants of the ongoing ImmuneRACE study and from 1,254 subjects provided by 6 global collaborators. Nearly every sample came with metadata listing a de-identified subject ID, COVID-19 status, age in years and sex. Where available, HLA class I and class II types were obtained from metadata supplied by the sample provider rather than from assay-based typing. Overall study outcomes, separate from this receptor: The amount of clinical and demographic metadata varied by source and participant and was provided uncurated.

TCRbeta CDR3 regions were amplified from genomic DNA using the immunoSEQ Assay, a bias-controlled multiplex PCR. Per the authors' processing: The number of nucleated cells in each sample was estimated by amplification of reference gene primers within the assay. Sequence reads were collapsed and filtered to measure the absolute abundance of every unique TCRbeta CDR3 rearrangement. For each sample, productive Simpson clonality was calculated as the square root of Simpson's diversity index over productive rearrangements. TCRdb took over this immuneACCESS table, retaining in-frame rearrangements with V and J assigned. Such tables are incomplete; in checked studies, under half of the missing clones stem from an unresolved V gene, and the remainder is unexplained. That table supplies the V and J calls and clone size; D and trimming were determined from the DNA. For this sample there are about 200,000 clones; about 89% appear just once. Of the sample, approximately 8.2% is held by the ten largest clones.

CDR1 and CDR2, per the germline V gene, are MNHEY and SVGAGI. Its CDR3 holds 14 amino acids, cysteine through phenylalanine. Only the CDR3 DNA is retained, 42 bases long and in frame from the first base. Trimming takes 7 bases from V and 2 bases from J, and the germline ends sit 14 bases apart. Participants in the prospective study were enrolled through a virtual design, were aged roughly 18 to 100 years, and lived in roughly 26 United States geographic areas. Cohort assignment in the prospective study relied on participant-reported clinical history from a screening survey and a study questionnaire. Recovered participants in ImmuneRACE Cohort 3 were defined by two consecutive negative NP/OP PCR tests, clearance by a healthcare professional, or resolution of symptoms. In the prospective study, whole blood, serum and a nasopharyngeal or oropharyngeal swab were collected from each participant by mobile phlebotomists. Prospective study participants could optionally give additional blood draws and questionnaires over an approximately 2-month period. Blood samples from the prospective study were shipped frozen or at room temperature prior to DNA extraction.

For this clone: Its antigen is not yet known. Qualities for individual bases were not recorded, and no much larger clone is one base off.

Sequencing was done on a sample of PBMCs or T cells enriched from blood (not recorded which). The receptor was isolated from a woman between 18 and 29 years old who had recovered from COVID-19. The rearrangement joined TRBV6-5 to TRBJ2-5; no D gene can be assigned with confidence. The nucleotides are TGTGCCAGCAAGCGTAGTCGATTACAAGAGACCCAGTACTTC. Translated, this gives CASKRSRLQETQYF.